This TCR beta chain was observed in a study of blood T cell repertoires in COVID-19. Study overall: PBMCs, B-cell-depleted T cells, or T cells provided the cDNA or gDNA that made up the material.

This clone was found once. As originally analysed: Cell counts per sample came from amplifying reference gene primers. Profiled with immunoSEQ multiplex PCR; TCRdb holds only in-frame clones, not every one. Clone size and the V and J calls come from that table; the DNA yielded D and trimming. The sample shows around 100,000 clones, 70% to 90% of them seen only once. This CDR3 has 19 amino acids. Germline CDR1 LGHNA, CDR2 YNFKEQ. V gave up 0 bases and J gave up 0 bases; unmatched junction bases: 11. The chain recombines TRBV4-2 with TRBJ2-3; TRBD2 aligns across 8 bases. The sequencing input was peripheral blood. This clonotype was obtained from a man aged 50 to 59 with active COVID-19. The CDR3 spells CASSQDRARLAGSTDTQYF. DNA of the CDR3: TGTGCCAGCAGCCAAGATCGGGCTCGGCTAGCGGGTAGCACAGATACGCAGTATTTT.